This T cell receptor beta chain derives from a study of blood T cell repertoires in COVID-19. Study details: PBMCs, B-cell-depleted T cells, or T cells provided the cDNA or gDNA that made up the material.

This table comes from immunoSEQ multiplex PCR, and its TCRdb copy is limited to in-frame clones, with some not included. The sample yields about 78,000 clones, 90% seen once. This CDR3 is built from 14 residues. V lost 5 bases to trimming and J lost 8 bases, with 16 bases between them. The V gene's germline CDR1 is SNHLY and CDR2 FYNNEI. The gene calls are TRBV2 and TRBJ2-4; a possible D gene is TRBD1 (6 bases). The sample consisted of peripheral blood. The TCR was taken from a woman between 50 and 59 years old in a cohort sampled during active COVID-19. The CDR3 coding sequence is TGTGCCAGCAGTTCCGGACAGCCCGGGGACATTCAGTACTTC. The encoded protein is CASSSGQPGDIQYF.